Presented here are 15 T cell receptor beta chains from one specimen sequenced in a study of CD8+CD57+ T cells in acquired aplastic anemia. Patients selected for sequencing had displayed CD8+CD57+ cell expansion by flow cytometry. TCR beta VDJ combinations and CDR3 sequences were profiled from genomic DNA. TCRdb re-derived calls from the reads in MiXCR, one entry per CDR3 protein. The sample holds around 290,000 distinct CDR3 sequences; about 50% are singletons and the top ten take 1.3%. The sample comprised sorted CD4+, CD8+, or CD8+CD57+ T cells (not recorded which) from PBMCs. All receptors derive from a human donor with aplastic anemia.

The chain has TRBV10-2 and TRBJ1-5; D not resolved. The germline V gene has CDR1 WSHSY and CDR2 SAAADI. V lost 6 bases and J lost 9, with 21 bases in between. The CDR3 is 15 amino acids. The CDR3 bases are TGCGCCAGCAGCTCGAAGAGGATTTCTGGGTGGCCCCAGCATTTT. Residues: CASSSKRISGWPQHF.

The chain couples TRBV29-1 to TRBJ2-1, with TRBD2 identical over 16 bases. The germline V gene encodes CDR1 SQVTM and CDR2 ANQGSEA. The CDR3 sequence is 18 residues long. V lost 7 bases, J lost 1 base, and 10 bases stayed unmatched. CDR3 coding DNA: TGCAGCGGCGGAGGGACTAGCGGGAGGGCCTTTTCCTACAATGAGCAGTTCTTC. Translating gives CSGGGTSGRAFSYNEQFF.

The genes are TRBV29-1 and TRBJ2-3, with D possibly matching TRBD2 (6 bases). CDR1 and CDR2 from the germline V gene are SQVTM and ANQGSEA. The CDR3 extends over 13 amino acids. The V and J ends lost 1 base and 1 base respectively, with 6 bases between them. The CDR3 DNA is TGCAGCGTTGAAGCGGGGGGCACAGATACGCAGTATTTT. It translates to CSVEAGGTDTQYF.

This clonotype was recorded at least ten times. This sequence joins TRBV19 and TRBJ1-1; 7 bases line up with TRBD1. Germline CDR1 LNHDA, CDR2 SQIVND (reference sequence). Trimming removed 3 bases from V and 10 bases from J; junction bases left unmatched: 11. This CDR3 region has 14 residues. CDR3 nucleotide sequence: TGTGCCAGTAGTATCTCCCCTGACAGGGTACGAGCTTTCTTT. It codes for CASSISPDRVRAFF.

The chain's CDR3 is CASSEGLAFF. The CDR3 bases are TGTGCCAGCAGTGAAGGACTAGCTTTCTTT. The rearrangement links TRBV6-1 to TRBJ1-1; D not resolved. The CDR3 totals 10 residues. V lost 1 base and J 10 bases, leaving 4 bases between the germline ends. CDR1 is MNHNS and CDR2 is SASEGT in the germline V gene.

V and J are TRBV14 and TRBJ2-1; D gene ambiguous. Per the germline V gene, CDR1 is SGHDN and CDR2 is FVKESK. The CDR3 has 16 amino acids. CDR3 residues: CARSPTSYSSYNEQFF. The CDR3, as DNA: TGTGCTAGATCCCCTACCAGCTACAGCTCCTACAATGAGCAGTTCTTC.

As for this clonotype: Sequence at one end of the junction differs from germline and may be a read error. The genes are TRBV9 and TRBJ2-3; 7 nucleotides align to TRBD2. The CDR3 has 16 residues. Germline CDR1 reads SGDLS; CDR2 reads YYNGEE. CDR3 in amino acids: CASSPGGAGVSDTQYF. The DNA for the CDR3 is TGCGCCAGCAGCCCGGGCGGGGCGGGAGTGTCAGATACGCAGTATTTT.

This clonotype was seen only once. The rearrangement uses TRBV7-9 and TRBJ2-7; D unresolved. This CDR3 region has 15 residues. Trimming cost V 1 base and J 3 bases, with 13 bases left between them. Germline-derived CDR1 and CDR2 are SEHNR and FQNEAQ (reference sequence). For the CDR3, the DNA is TGTGCCAGCAGCTTAGTTGGGTGGAGAGGCTACGAGCAGTACTTC. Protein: CASSLVGWRGYEQYF.

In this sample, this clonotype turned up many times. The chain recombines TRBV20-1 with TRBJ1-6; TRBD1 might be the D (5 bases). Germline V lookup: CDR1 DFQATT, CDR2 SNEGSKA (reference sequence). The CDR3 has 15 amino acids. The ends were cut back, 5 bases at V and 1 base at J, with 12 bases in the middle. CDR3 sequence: CSAPPGGSYNSPLHF. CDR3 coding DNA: TGCAGTGCTCCCCCGGGGGGATCCTATAATTCACCCCTCCACTTT.

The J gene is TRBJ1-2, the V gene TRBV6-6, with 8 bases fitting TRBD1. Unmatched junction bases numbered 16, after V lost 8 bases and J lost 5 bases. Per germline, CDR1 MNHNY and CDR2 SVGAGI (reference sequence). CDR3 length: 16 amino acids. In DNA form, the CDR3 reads TGTGCCAGCGCCTCGACAGGGGCCACAGGGGCTTATGGCTACACCTTC. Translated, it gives CASASTGATGAYGYTF.

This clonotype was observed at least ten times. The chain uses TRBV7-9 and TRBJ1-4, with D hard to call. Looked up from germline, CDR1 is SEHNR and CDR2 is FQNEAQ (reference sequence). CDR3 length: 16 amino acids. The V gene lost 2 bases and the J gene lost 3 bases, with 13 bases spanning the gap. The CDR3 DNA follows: TGTGCCAGCAGCTTATATATAGGCATATCTAATGAAAAACTGTTTTTT. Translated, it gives CASSLYIGISNEKLFF.

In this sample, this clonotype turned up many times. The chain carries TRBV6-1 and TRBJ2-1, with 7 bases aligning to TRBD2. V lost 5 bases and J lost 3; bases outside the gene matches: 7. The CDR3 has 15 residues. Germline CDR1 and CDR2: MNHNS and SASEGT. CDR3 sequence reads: CASSSGLADYNEQFF. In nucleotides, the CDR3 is TGTGCCAGCAGTTCGGGGCTAGCGGACTACAATGAGCAGTTCTTC.

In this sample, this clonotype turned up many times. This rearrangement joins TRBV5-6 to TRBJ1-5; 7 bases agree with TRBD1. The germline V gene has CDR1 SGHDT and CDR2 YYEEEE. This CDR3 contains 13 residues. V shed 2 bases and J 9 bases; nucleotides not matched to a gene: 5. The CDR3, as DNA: TGTGCCAGCAGCTTCAGTCAGGGGGGGCCCCAGCATTTT. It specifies CASSFSQGGPQHF.

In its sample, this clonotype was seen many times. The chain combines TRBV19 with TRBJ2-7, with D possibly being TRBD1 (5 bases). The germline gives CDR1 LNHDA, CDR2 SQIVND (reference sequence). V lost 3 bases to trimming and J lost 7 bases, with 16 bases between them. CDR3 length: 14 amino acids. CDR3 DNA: TGTGCCAGTAGTATCGGGTCAGGGATTAAAGAGCAGTACTTC. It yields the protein CASSIGSGIKEQYF.

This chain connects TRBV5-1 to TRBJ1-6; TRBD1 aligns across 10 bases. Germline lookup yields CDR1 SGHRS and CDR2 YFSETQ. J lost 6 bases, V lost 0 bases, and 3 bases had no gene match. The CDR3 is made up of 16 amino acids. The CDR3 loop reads CASSLEGTGVNSPLHF. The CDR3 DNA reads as TGCGCCAGCAGCTTGGAGGGGACAGGGGTTAATTCACCCCTCCACTTT.